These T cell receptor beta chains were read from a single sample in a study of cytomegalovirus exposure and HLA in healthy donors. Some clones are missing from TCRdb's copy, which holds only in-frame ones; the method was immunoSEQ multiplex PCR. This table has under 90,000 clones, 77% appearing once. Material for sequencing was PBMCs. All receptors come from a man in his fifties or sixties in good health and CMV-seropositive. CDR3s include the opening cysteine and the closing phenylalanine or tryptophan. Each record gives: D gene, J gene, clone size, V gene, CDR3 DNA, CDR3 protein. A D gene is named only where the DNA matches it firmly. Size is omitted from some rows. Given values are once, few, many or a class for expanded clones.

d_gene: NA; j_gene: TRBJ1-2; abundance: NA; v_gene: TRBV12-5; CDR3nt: TGTGCTAGTGGTTTCAGGTCCAACTATGGCTACACCTTC; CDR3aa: CASGFRSNYGYTF
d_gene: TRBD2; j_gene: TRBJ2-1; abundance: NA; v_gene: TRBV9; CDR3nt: TGTGCCAGCAGCGCGCGGGAGTACTCCTACAATGAGCAGTTCTTC; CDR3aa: CASSAREYSYNEQFF
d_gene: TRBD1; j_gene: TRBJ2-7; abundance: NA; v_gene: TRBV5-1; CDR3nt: TGCGCCAGCAGCAGTACAGGGGCGAACTCCTACGAGCAGTACTTC; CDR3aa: CASSSTGANSYEQYF
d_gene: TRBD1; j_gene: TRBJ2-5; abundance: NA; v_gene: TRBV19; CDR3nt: TGTGCCAGTAGTATGTCGGGACAGGGGGAGACCCAGTACTTC; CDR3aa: CASSMSGQGETQYF
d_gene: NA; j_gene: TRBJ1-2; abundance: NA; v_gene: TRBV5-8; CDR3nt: TGTGCCAGCAGCTTAGGGACATTCGTCTATGGCTACACCTTC; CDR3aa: CASSLGTFVYGYTF
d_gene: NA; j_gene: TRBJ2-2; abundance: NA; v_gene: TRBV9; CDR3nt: TGTGCCAGCAGCGCACTAGCCGGGGAGCTGTTTTTT; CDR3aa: CASSALAGELFF
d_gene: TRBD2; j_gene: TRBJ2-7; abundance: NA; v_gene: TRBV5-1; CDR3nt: TGCGCCAGCAGCTTGGTGGGCGTAGCGGGAGGAGTCGAGCAGTACTTC; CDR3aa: CASSLVGVAGGVEQYF
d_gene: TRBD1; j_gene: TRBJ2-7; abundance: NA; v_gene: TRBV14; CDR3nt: TGTGCCAGCAGCCAAGATATATTGGGGGACAGTCTGAGGGAGCAGTACTTC; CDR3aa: CASSQDILGDSLREQYF
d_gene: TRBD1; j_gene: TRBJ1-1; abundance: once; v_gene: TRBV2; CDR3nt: TGTGCCAGCGTAGGGGGCCAGAAAGCTTTCTTT; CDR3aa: CASVGGQKAFF
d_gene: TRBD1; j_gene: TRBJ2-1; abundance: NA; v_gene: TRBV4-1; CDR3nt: TGCGCCAGCAGCCAAGGGGACAGGGATAATGAGCAGTTCTTC; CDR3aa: CASSQGDRDNEQFF
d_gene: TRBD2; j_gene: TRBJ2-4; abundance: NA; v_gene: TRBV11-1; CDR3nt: TGTGCCAGCAGCTCACCGGGACTAGCGGGTGTGGGCGGCAAAAACATTCAGTACTTC; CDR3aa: CASSSPGLAGVGGKNIQYF
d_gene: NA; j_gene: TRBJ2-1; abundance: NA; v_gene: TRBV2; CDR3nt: TGTGCCAGCAGTGTGAGGAATGAGCAGTTCTTC; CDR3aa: CASSVRNEQFF
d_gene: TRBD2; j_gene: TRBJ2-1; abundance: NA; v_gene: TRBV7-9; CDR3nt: TGTGCCAGCAGCTTAGAATCTAGCGGCCTGTACAATGAGCAGTTCTTC; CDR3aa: CASSLESSGLYNEQFF
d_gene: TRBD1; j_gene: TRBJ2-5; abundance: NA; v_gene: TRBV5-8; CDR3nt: TGTGCCAGCAGCCGGGACAGGGCGGGCCAAGAGACCCAGTACTTC; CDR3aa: CASSRDRAGQETQYF
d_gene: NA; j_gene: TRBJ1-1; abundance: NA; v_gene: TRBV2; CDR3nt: TGTGCCAGCAGCCAAAACACTGAAGCTTTCTTT; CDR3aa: CASSQNTEAFF
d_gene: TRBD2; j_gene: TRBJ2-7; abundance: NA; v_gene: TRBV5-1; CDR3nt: TGCGCCAGCAGACCGGGACTAGCTTCCTACGAGCAGTACTTC; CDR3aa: CASRPGLASYEQYF
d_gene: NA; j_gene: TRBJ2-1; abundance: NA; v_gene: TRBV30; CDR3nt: TGTGCCTGGAGGGACTCGGGGGTTAAGTCCTACAATGAGCAGTTCTTC; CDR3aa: CAWRDSGVKSYNEQFF
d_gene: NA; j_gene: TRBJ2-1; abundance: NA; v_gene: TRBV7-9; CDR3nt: TGTGCCAGCAGCTTATGGCAGGGCGAAGAGCAGTTCTTC; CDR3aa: CASSLWQGEEQFF
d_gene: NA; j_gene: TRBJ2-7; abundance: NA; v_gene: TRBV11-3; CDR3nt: TGTGCCAGCAGCCGTGGTGGCGAGGGTAAAGAGCAGTACTTC; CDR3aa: CASSRGGEGKEQYF
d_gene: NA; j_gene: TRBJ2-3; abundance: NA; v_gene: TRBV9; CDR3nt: TGTGCCAGCAGCTCGGATTTTTATCGGCCATCAGGGTTAGATACGCAGTATTTT; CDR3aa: CASSSDFYRPSGLDTQYF